Reported below is one T cell receptor beta chain. This sample is drawn from a study of T cell responses to AZD1222 COVID-19 vaccine. CDR1 is MNHEY, CDR2 SVGAGI, per germline. After removal of 5 bases from V and 4 bases from J, the junction contained 6 bases not matched to a gene. CDR3 length: 14 amino acids. Generated by immunoSEQ multiplex PCR, the TCRdb table keeps only in-frame clones and is missing some. The sample lists fewer than 300,000 clones, just over 90% seen once, with roughly 0.51% in the top ten. The chain couples TRBV6-5 to TRBJ2-7; 9 positions match TRBD1. The material was peripheral blood, obtained on day 0 of AZD1222 vaccination. The clonotype originates from an adult in good health. The CDR3 reads CASSKDRGGYEQYF. The CDR3, as DNA: TGTGCCAGCAGTAAGGACAGGGGAGGGTACGAGCAGTACTTC.